The table lists the clone carrying this T cell receptor (beta chain) with many counts. This CDR3 contains 14 residues. The junction had 5 bases not matched to a gene; V was cut back by 7 bases and J by 6 bases. Germline loops: CDR1 MNHEY, CDR2 SMNVEV (reference sequence). Time point in this sample: longitudinal time-point 1 (baseline). Each TCR transcript was tagged with a 10-nucleotide random UMI during 5'RACE. A single record per CDR3 protein comes from TCRdb applying MiXCR to the 5' RACE reads. The profile shows under 90,000 distinct CDR3 sequences, roughly 10% of them singletons. This specimen comes from a study of neurological immune-mediated disorders.

V and J are TRBV27 and TRBJ1-6; 8 positions match TRBD1. The sequenced sample consisted of PBMCs. The source of this sequence is a man aged 30 to 39 in good health. The CDR3 DNA reads TGTGCCAGCACCCTTGACAGGGGTAATTCACCCCTCCACTTT. This codes for CASTLDRGNSPLHF.